The 7 T cell receptor beta chains given below trace back to one sample, sequenced in a study of T-cell reconstitution after alpha-beta-depleted transplantation in children. During its preparation, the TCRbeta library received unique molecular identifiers. Via MiXCR, TCRdb re-called the PCR reads, giving one row per CDR3 protein. The sample carries around 340,000 distinct CDR3 sequences, roughly 15% recorded once. Sequenced material: PBMCs, taken from the stem cell graft. The receptors were sampled from a human donor who donated a stem cell graft to a child with Fanconi anemia.

This clonotype was seen a few times. The chain combines TRBV7-3 with TRBJ1-1, with D tentatively TRBD1 (5 bases). Germline-derived CDR1 and CDR2 are SGHTA and FQGTGA. With 1 base removed from V and 7 bases from J, the gap between germline ends came to 13 bases. CDR3 size: 14 residues. Written as DNA, the CDR3 is TGTGCCAGCAGCTTAAGGGGGGGGAATGGTGAAGCTTTCTTT. Protein product: CASSLRGGNGEAFF.

The V gene is TRBV12-3 or TRBV12-4, the J gene TRBJ1-3; no firm D call. With 5 bases removed from V and 2 bases from J, the gap between germline ends came to 7 bases. The CDR3 totals 13 residues. The CDR3 sequence: CASSEQTGNTIYF. Written as DNA, the CDR3 is TGTGCCAGCAGTGAGCAAACTGGAAACACCATATATTTT.

This CDR3 is CASSPTSGQETQYF. In DNA, the CDR3 is TGTGCCAGCTCACCGACTAGCGGGCAAGAGACCCAGTACTTC. The V gene is TRBV18, the J gene TRBJ2-5; 10 bases align to TRBD2. V lost 3 bases, J lost 2 bases, and 0 bases stayed unmatched. The length of the CDR3 is 14 residues. Germline lookup yields CDR1 KGHSH and CDR2 LQKENI. The full variable domain, rest sourced from reference TRBV18 and TRBJ2-5, is NAGVMQNPRHLVRRRGQEARLRCSPMKGHSHVYWYRQLPEEGLKFMVYLQKENIIDESGMPKERFSAEFPKEGPSILRIQQVVRGDSAAYFCASSPTSGQETQYFGPGTRLLVL.

V is TRBV15 and J is TRBJ1-1, with D tentatively TRBD1 (5 bases). The CDR3 spans 13 residues. Trimming took off 8 bases at V and 5 bases at J, with 15 bases between the two ends. The germline V gene has CDR1 LNHNV and CDR2 YYDKDF (reference sequence). The CDR3 DNA follows: TGTGCCACCGGGTTAGACAGAGGGACTGAAGCTTTCTTT. Translation gives CATGLDRGTEAFF.

This clonotype appeared a few times. This chain joins TRBV20-1 and TRBJ1-2; 7 positions match TRBD1. With V trimmed by 1 base and J by 5 bases, 7 bases remained unmatched. The CDR3 totals 14 residues. Germline CDR1 reads DFQATT; CDR2 reads SNEGSKA (reference sequence). The DNA for the CDR3 is TGCAGTGCTAGAGGGCAGAGGGGGCGATATGGCTACACCTTC. This encodes CSARGQRGRYGYTF.

V gene TRBV5-1 combines with J gene TRBJ2-2; 10 bases agree with TRBD2. V gave up 7 bases and J gave up 2 bases; unmatched junction bases: 8. The CDR3 consists of 16 residues. Germline CDR1 reads SGHRS; CDR2 reads YFSETQ. CDR3 in amino acids: CASEPSSGGNTGELFF. CDR3 in DNA: TGCGCCAGCGAACCCTCTAGCGGGGGAAACACCGGGGAGCTGTTTTTT.

V and J are TRBV12-3 or TRBV12-4 and TRBJ2-1; D unresolved. Trimming cost V 7 bases and J 1 base, with 2 bases left between them. The CDR3 length is 11 residues. The CDR3 DNA reads TGTGCCAGCATGTCCTACAATGAGCAGTTCTTC. Translating gives CASMSYNEQFF.